The sequence of this T cell receptor (beta chain) was determined in a study of Graves' ophthalmopathy and Graves' hyperthyroidism. Overall study results and limits: A majority of expanded thyroid clonotypes exceeding 0.001 frequency were likewise present in blood.

This clonotype occurred many times. Antigen specificity is unknown. The diagnosis was founded upon clinical symptoms, serum thyroxine, TRAb, thyroid ultrasound and orbital computed tomography. Investigators amplified TCR beta CDR3 regions from RNA transcripts. The first round was an RT-PCR with HTBI primers, and the second round was a multiplex PCR. In TCRdb, the multiplex PCR reads were re-called with MiXCR into one record per CDR3 protein. The top ten clones hold about 4% of a sample with a few hundred thousand distinct CDR3 sequences, less than 45% of them seen once. This receptor was taken from an adult man with Graves' hyperthyroidism. Sequencing used peripheral blood or thyroid tissue (not recorded which).

The CDR3 DNA is TGCAGTGCTAGAGACCTCCAGGGACCGACCTACGAGCAGTACTTC. Amino acids: CSARDLQGPTYEQYF. The chain links TRBV20-1 to TRBJ2-7; D possibly matches TRBD1 or TRBD2 (5 bases each). The CDR3 spans 15 residues. Trimming removed 0 bases from V and 2 bases from J, with 14 bases in between. Germline V gene sequence: CDR1 DFQATT, CDR2 SNEGSKA (reference sequence).